This TCR beta chain appears in the sequencing data of a study of T cell clones after liver transplantation. Study-wide results and caveats: Circulating graft-donor-reactive CD4 TCRbeta sequences fell significantly post-transplant in most of the 8 subjects.

With 4 bases clipped from V and 2 bases from J, the junction kept 7 bases outside the gene matches. The CDR3 has 17 residues. Germline V gives CDR1 LGHNA, CDR2 YNFKEQ. The data were produced by immunoSEQ multiplex PCR, yet TCRdb's version contains in-frame clones alone and is incomplete. The data contain 95,000 to 110,000 clones, more than 75% of them singletons. About this clone: Its antigen remains unidentified.

The input for sequencing was CD4+ T cells from blood, taken before liver transplant. This TCR derives from a human donor who received a liver transplant. This rearrangement joins TRBV4-2 to TRBJ2-3; 12 bases fit TRBD2. CDR3 DNA sequence: TGTGCCAGCAGCCTTGCCAGACTAGCGGGGGACACAGATACGCAGTATTTT. It specifies CASSLARLAGDTDTQYF.